Listed below are T cell receptor beta chains from one sample, sequenced in a study of T cell repertoires in cytomegalovirus infection. Each CDR3 protein gets one entry after TCRdb re-called the reads with MiXCR. The sample includes under 850,000 distinct CDR3 sequences, 35% to 40% of them seen just once. Material: PBMCs. The source is a human donor in good health (CMV status not recorded). Some clones in this sample may be carry-over from other donors' samples. Both conserved end residues are part of each CDR3. D genes are given only for firm matches. Size values are once, few and many counts, or a class for expanded clones, and some rows have none.

d_call	clone_size	v_call	j_call	cdr3_nt	cdr3_aa
-	few	TRBV4-2	TRBJ2-5	TGTGCCAGCAGCCAAGGGAGGCCAGAGCAAGAGACCCAGTACTTC	CASSQGRPEQETQYF
-	few	TRBV4-1	TRBJ1-1	TGCGCCAGCAGCCAAGATGCAGGGTACACTGAAGCTTTCTTT	CASSQDAGYTEAFF
TRBD2	-	TRBV5-4	TRBJ2-1	TGTGCCAGCAGCGTAAGCGGGGGGGCCTACAATGAGCAGTTCTTC	CASSVSGGAYNEQFF
TRBD1	few	TRBV12-3/TRBV12-4	TRBJ2-5	TGTGCCAGCAGTTTCGGGGGGACAGGGGCCAAAGAGACCCAGTACTTC	CASSFGGTGAKETQYF
TRBD2	many	TRBV6-1	TRBJ2-7	TGTGCCAGCCGCGGGACTAGCGGGAGACAGGGCTACGAGCAGTACTTC	CASRGTSGRQGYEQYF
-	few	TRBV28	TRBJ2-7	TGTGCCAGCAGATTTGGACAGCCACGGGGGGCCTACGAGCAGTACTTC	CASRFGQPRGAYEQYF
-	-	TRBV12-3/TRBV12-4	TRBJ1-1	TGTGCCAGAAGTTTTTCAGGGAGCTATGAATCTTTCTTT	CARSFSGSYESFF
TRBD1	few	TRBV19	TRBJ1-2	TGTGCCAGTAGTATTTGGACAGGGGGCGTCTCCACTAACTATGGCTACACCTTC	CASSIWTGGVSTNYGYTF
TRBD1	few	TRBV19	TRBJ2-3	TGTGCCAGTACTCGAGGAACAGGGGGTGATACGCAGTATTTT	CASTRGTGGDTQYF
TRBD2	few	TRBV24-1	TRBJ2-3	TGTGCCACCAGTGATCGACTAGCGGGGAGCACAGATACGCAGTATTTT	CATSDRLAGSTDTQYF
-	many	TRBV7-2	TRBJ1-5	TGTGCCAGCAGCCTCGGAAACTACAATCAGCCCCAGCATTTT	CASSLGNYNQPQHF
-	-	TRBV12-3/TRBV12-4	TRBJ2-1	TGTGCCAGCACGGCGGGCCCGGGCAATGAGCAGTTCTTC	CASTAGPGNEQFF
-	few	TRBV28	TRBJ1-5	TGTGCCAGCAAGGAGGGTTGGAACAATCAGCCCCAGCATTTT	CASKEGWNNQPQHF
-	-	TRBV2	TRBJ2-2	TGTGCCAAACGCAAGAACACCGGGGAGCTGTTTTTT	CAKRKNTGELFF
-	-	TRBV3-1	TRBJ2-5	TGTGCCAGCAGCCAAGTTGGGGGAGGTCACCAGTACTTC	CASSQVGGGHQYF
-	-	TRBV7-2	TRBJ1-1	TGTGCCAGCAGATATAAGCGGGACTACACTGAAGCTTTCTTT	CASRYKRDYTEAFF
TRBD2	few	TRBV7-4	TRBJ2-2	TGTGCCAGCAGTAGACTAGCGGGGGCCCTGAACACCGGGGAGCTGTTTTTT	CASSRLAGALNTGELFF
-	-	TRBV9	TRBJ2-3	TGTGCCAGCAGCGCCATCCCTAGCACAGATACGCAGTATTTT	CASSAIPSTDTQYF
TRBD1	few	TRBV7-9	TRBJ1-4	TGTGCCAGCAGCTACAGGACAGGCGTTCGGGAAAAACTGTTTTTT	CASSYRTGVREKLFF
-	-	TRBV12-3/TRBV12-4	TRBJ1-2	TGTGCCAGCAGTCGGCCGGGACGGGAGCTCTATGGCTACACCTTC	CASSRPGRELYGYTF
-	-	TRBV20-1	TRBJ2-7	TGCAGTGCTACCCGGCTAGTGGAGGCCTACGAGCAGTACTTC	CSATRLVEAYEQYF
-	-	TRBV15	TRBJ1-2	TGTGCCACCAGCAGAGTCAAGTGGGGATCGTCCTGGGATAACTATGGCTACACCTTC	CATSRVKWGSSWDNYGYTF
-	-	TRBV29-1	TRBJ1-1	TGCAGCGTCGCCCATAATGAGAACACTGAAGCTTTCTTT	CSVAHNENTEAFF
-	-	TRBV28	TRBJ1-2	TGTGCCAGCAGCATAGAGACGTTTTTTTATGAGGGCTTCACTTTT	CASSIETFFYEGFTF
-	-	TRBV19	TRBJ1-1	TGTGCCAGTAGTATAACCGCCTTTGGGACTGAAGCTTTCTTT	CASSITAFGTEAFF
-	few	TRBV12-3/TRBV12-4	TRBJ1-4	TGTGCCAGCAGTGCAGGTCAAAGTTGGGAAAAACTGTTTTTT	CASSAGQSWEKLFF
-	few	TRBV6-5	TRBJ2-1	TGTGCCAGCAGTTACGATTACAGGTTACAGTTCTTC	CASSYDYRLQFF
TRBD1	-	TRBV28	TRBJ1-5	TGTGCCAGCAGTTTCGAGGGACAGAGGAATCAGCCCCAGCATTTT	CASSFEGQRNQPQHF
-	few	TRBV2	TRBJ1-1	TGTGCCAGCAGCCTAGGGCAGCAATATGGCACTGAAGCTTTCTTT	CASSLGQQYGTEAFF
-	-	TRBV12-3/TRBV12-4	TRBJ2-5	TGTGCCACCGAGGACAGTCGGGAGACCCAGTACTTC	CATEDSRETQYF
-	-	TRBV19	TRBJ2-2	TGTGCCAGTAGTACATGGTTGCCAGGGTCTGACGGGGAGCTGTTTTTT	CASSTWLPGSDGELFF
-	-	TRBV7-6	TRBJ1-3	TGTGCCAGCAGCTTAGGGGGACCGGGAAACACCATATATTTT	CASSLGGPGNTIYF
TRBD1	-	TRBV27	TRBJ2-5	TGTGCCAGCAGTTTGGGTGACAGGGTCAGAGAGACCCAGTACTTC	CASSLGDRVRETQYF
TRBD2	-	TRBV6-1	TRBJ2-7	TGTGCCAGCAGTGAACTAGCGGGAGGGCCGGAGGAGCAGTACTTC	CASSELAGGPEEQYF
-	-	TRBV6-5	TRBJ2-3	TGTGCCAGCAGTTATAAGGCCCCTGGATTCCCGCCCACAGATACGCAGTATTTT	CASSYKAPGFPPTDTQYF
-	-	TRBV7-8	TRBJ1-4	TGTGCCAGCAGCTTATACCGGAGGGAAAAACTGTTTTTT	CASSLYRREKLFF
-	few	TRBV28	TRBJ2-7	TGTGCCAGCAGTTTGGCAGGGTTTTCGAGTGCGGGCGAGCAGTACTTC	CASSLAGFSSAGEQYF
-	-	TRBV20-1	TRBJ1-2	TGCAGTGCTAGAAGGGATAACTATGGCTACACCTTC	CSARRDNYGYTF
-	-	TRBV7-9	TRBJ2-5	TGTGCCAGCAGCCCTCTTGCCTCGGAGACCCAGTACTTC	CASSPLASETQYF
-	few	TRBV12-3/TRBV12-4	TRBJ2-2	TGTGCCAGCAGTTTCACAGCGGGTCTTGGTACTGGGGAGCTGTTTTTT	CASSFTAGLGTGELFF
-	few	TRBV27	TRBJ2-1	TGTGCCAGCAGTTTAGTCCGAGGGGTCGGGTACAATGAGCAGTTCTTC	CASSLVRGVGYNEQFF
-	few	TRBV5-1	TRBJ2-3	TGCGCCAGCAGCTTGGGGGCTAACCGTGGGGATACGCAGTATTTT	CASSLGANRGDTQYF
-	-	TRBV27	TRBJ1-2	TGTGCCAGCAGTAGCCCCGGGACCCTCAATTCCTACACCTTC	CASSSPGTLNSYTF
-	once	TRBV7-9	TRBJ2-5	TGTGCCAGCAGCTCTTATATGGGCGGGGAGACCCAGTACTTC	CASSSYMGGETQYF
-	-	TRBV12-3/TRBV12-4	TRBJ2-7	TGTGCCAGCAGTGGCGGGGGACAGGCCGAATCCTACGAGCAGTACTTC	CASSGGGQAESYEQYF
TRBD1	-	TRBV27	TRBJ2-7	TGTGCCAGCAGGCACAAGGACAGGGGGCTGTATGAGCAGTACTTC	CASRHKDRGLYEQYF
-	-	TRBV5-1	TRBJ2-7	TGCGCCAGCAGCTTTTATGCCACAAGCTCCTACGAGCAGTACTTC	CASSFYATSSYEQYF
TRBD1	few	TRBV7-9	TRBJ2-7	TGTGCCAGCAGCTTCCGGTCATCGGACAGGGGGCACTACGAGCAGTACTTC	CASSFRSSDRGHYEQYF
-	few	TRBV6-1	TRBJ1-5	TGTGCCAGCAGTGAATCGTCTACTAGACAAAGCAATCAGCCCCAGCATTTT	CASSESSTRQSNQPQHF
-	many	TRBV7-2	TRBJ1-1	TGTGCCAGCAGCCACAGTAGGGCTGAAGCTTTCTTT	CASSHSRAEAFF
-	few	TRBV28	TRBJ1-2	TGTGCCAGCAGTTCCGTCGGAAGAGCTAACTATGGCTACACCTTC	CASSSVGRANYGYTF
TRBD1	-	TRBV27	TRBJ2-7	TGTGCCAGCAGTTTCTGGACAGGGGACGAGCAGTACTTC	CASSFWTGDEQYF
TRBD1	-	TRBV27	TRBJ2-7	TGTGCCAGCAGCGCTAGGACAGGCTACGAGCAGTACTTC	CASSARTGYEQYF
-	few	TRBV7-2	TRBJ1-5	TGTGCCAGCAAACTCGGGGGGGGGAGATATCAGCCCCAGCATTTT	CASKLGGGRYQPQHF
-	-	TRBV7-6	TRBJ2-2	TGTGCCAGCAGCTTATTAGGAACAGATCTTCCCCTATCTAACACCGGGGAGCTGTTTTTT	CASSLLGTDLPLSNTGELFF
-	-	TRBV7-9	TRBJ1-4	TGTGCCAGCAAAGACCCGGGGGTAGGAGAAAAACTGTTTTTT	CASKDPGVGEKLFF
TRBD1	-	TRBV28	TRBJ1-6	TGTGCCAGCAGTTTATCGACAGGGGCCGGCTCACCCCTCCACTTT	CASSLSTGAGSPLHF